Below, 22 T cell receptor beta chains from the same sample are listed, as sequenced in a study of blood T cell repertoires in COVID-19. The method was immunoSEQ multiplex PCR; TCRdb's version includes in-frame clones alone and lacks a portion of them. Here the sample spans 110,000 to 150,000 clones, around 82% being singletons. Material for sequencing was peripheral blood. The receptors stem from a human donor in a cohort sampled during active COVID-19.

The genes are TRBV5-6 and TRBJ1-1; unclear D gene. Trimming left V 2 bases short and J 3 bases short, with 2 bases between. This CDR3 is 11 amino acids long. Germline V gene data show CDR1 as SGHDT and CDR2 as YYEEEE. CDR3 nucleotide sequence: TGTGCCAGCAGCTTCTACACTGAAGCTTTCTTT. As protein: CASSFYTEAFF.

DNA of the CDR3: TGTGCCAGCACCTCCCGGGAGTATGGCTACACCTTC. This encodes CASTSREYGYTF. The V and J genes are TRBV28 and TRBJ1-2; D unresolved. The CDR3 loop spans 12 amino acids. Trimming removed 7 bases from V and 5 bases from J, with 11 bases in between. Per germline, CDR1 MDHEN and CDR2 SYDVKM.

The J gene is TRBJ2-3, the V gene TRBV18; 12 positions agree with TRBD2. This CDR3 is 15 amino acids long. From germline, CDR1 is KGHSH and CDR2 LQKENI. J gave up 14 bases and V 0 bases, and 9 bases lay outside the gene matches. The CDR3 DNA reads TGTGCCAGCTCACCACCGGTTGGGACTAGCGGGTTTCTGTATTTT. It yields the protein CASSPPVGTSGFLYF.

The rearrangement joins TRBV5-1 to TRBJ1-5; possible D gene TRBD1, 6 bases. V was pared by 4 bases and J by 3 bases, with 8 bases between. Germline lookup yields CDR1 SGHRS and CDR2 YFSETQ. There are 13 residues in the CDR3. CDR3 coding DNA: TGCGCCAGCAGCGGGACACCCAATCAGCCCCAGCATTTT. It encodes CASSGTPNQPQHF.

The CDR3 DNA reads as TGTGCCAGTAGTACCATACAGGCTAACACTGAAGCTTTCTTT. Translation gives CASSTIQANTEAFF. The genes are TRBV19 and TRBJ1-1, with D possibly matching TRBD1 (5 bases). This CDR3 is 14 amino acids long. V dropped 4 bases and J dropped 2 bases, with 11 bases sitting between them. Looked up from germline, CDR1 is LNHDA and CDR2 is SQIVND (reference sequence).

CDR3 region: CASSDRTAKNIQYF. The CDR3 region has the DNA TGTGCCAGCAGCGACAGGACGGCCAAAAACATTCAGTACTTC. This chain connects TRBV7-8 to TRBJ2-4; possibly TRBD1 for D (6 bases). Trimming stripped 5 bases from V and 1 base from J, with 9 bases between. The V gene's germline CDR1 is SGHVS and CDR2 FQNEAQ. CDR3 length: 14 residues.

The V and J genes are TRBV6-2 or TRBV6-3 and TRBJ1-1; D not resolved. The V gene's germline CDR1 is MNHEY and CDR2 SVGEGT. V was clipped by 6 bases and J by 6 bases, with 20 bases between them. The CDR3 length is 15 residues. The CDR3 spells CASSSAGHSWAEAFF. In DNA, the CDR3 is TGTGCCAGCAGCTCCGCGGGTCACTCGTGGGCTGAAGCTTTCTTT.

The chain uses TRBV2 and TRBJ1-2; a possible D gene is TRBD1 (6 bases). Germline V lookup: CDR1 SNHLY, CDR2 FYNNEI. V was cut by 2 bases and J by 8 bases, with 15 bases left in between. This CDR3 is built from 14 residues. The CDR3 nucleotides read TGTGCCAGCAGTGAATTCACAGGGTTACGGGGCTACACCTTC. It codes for CASSEFTGLRGYTF.

This clone came up a few times. The CDR3 protein is CASNSGNEKLFF. CDR3 DNA: TGTGCCAGCAACTCAGGGAATGAAAAACTGTTTTTT. The chain has TRBV2 and TRBJ1-4; possibly TRBD1 for D (5 bases). Germline V CDR1 and CDR2: SNHLY, FYNNEI. The CDR3 extends over 12 amino acids. The V end lost 7 bases, the J end lost 5 bases, and 8 bases lay between the germline ends.

In its sample, this clone was seen a few times. The chain combines TRBV21-1 with TRBJ1-1. TRBV21-1 is described as a pseudogene. This CDR3 contains 18 residues. CDR3 sequence reads: CASSKGCLEGPMNTEAFF. In DNA, the CDR3 is TGTGCCAGCAGCAAGGGGTGTCTGGAGGGGCCTATGAACACTGAAGCTTTCTTT.

The V call is TRBV5-4, the J call TRBJ1-1; 11 bases line up with TRBD1. CDR1 and CDR2 (germline): SGHNT, YYREEE (reference sequence). This CDR3 has 16 amino acids. The J segment lost 0 bases and the V segment lost 4 bases, leaving 5 bases of the junction unmatched. CDR3 sequence reads: CASSPGQGAMNTEAFF. The DNA for the CDR3 is TGTGCCAGCAGCCCAGGACAGGGGGCGATGAACACTGAAGCTTTCTTT.

The chain carries TRBV7-3 and TRBJ2-1; TRBD2 aligns across 12 bases. From germline, CDR1 is SGHTA and CDR2 FQGTGA. The CDR3 has 15 residues. After removal of 4 bases from V and 7 bases from J, the junction contained 5 bases not matched to a gene. CDR3 bases: TGTGCCAGCAGCTCCGGACTAGCGGGGTATAATGAGCAGTTCTTC. Translating it yields CASSSGLAGYNEQFF.

The chain couples TRBV24-1 to TRBJ2-5, with 8 positions matching TRBD1. From germline, CDR1 is KGHDR and CDR2 SFDVKD. This CDR3 comprises 15 residues. The V segment lost 3 bases and the J segment 4 bases; nucleotides outside the gene matches: 6. The CDR3 loop is CATSDARQGRETQYF. The CDR3 nucleotides are TGTGCCACCAGTGATGCCAGACAGGGGAGAGAGACCCAGTACTTC.

The chain recombines TRBV4-3 with TRBJ1-1; D uncertain. The CDR3 has 13 amino acids. The germline CDR1 and CDR2 sequences are LGHNA and YSLEER. V gave up 1 base and J gave up 11 bases, with 14 bases separating them. In DNA, the CDR3 is TGCGCCAGCAGCCAAGCGGCGGGGAGGGCGGCTTTCTTT. Its protein is CASSQAAGRAAFF.

The chain recombines TRBV4-2 with TRBJ1-1; D may be TRBD1 (5 bases). The CDR3 runs 14 residues. Trimming took off 4 bases at V and 4 bases at J, with 13 bases between the two ends. Germline loops: CDR1 LGHNA, CDR2 YNFKEQ. Written as DNA, the CDR3 is TGTGCCAGCAGCCTGGAAGGGGTTGGCACTGAAGCTTTCTTT. Its protein is CASSLEGVGTEAFF.

This chain uses TRBV7-8 with TRBJ1-5, with D possibly being TRBD1 (6 bases). The CDR3 runs 15 residues. Per the germline V gene, CDR1 is SGHVS and CDR2 is FQNEAQ. Trimming cost V 4 bases and J 0 bases, with 10 bases left between them. The CDR3 sequence is CASSSLDSSNQPQHF. Written as DNA, the CDR3 is TGTGCCAGCAGCTCGCTGGACAGTAGCAATCAGCCCCAGCATTTT.

This chain links TRBV9 with TRBJ2-7; TRBD2 matches 9 bases. The CDR3 runs 16 residues. Germline lookup yields CDR1 SGDLS and CDR2 YYNGEE. With 0 bases clipped from V and 12 bases from J, the junction kept 16 bases outside the gene matches. CDR3 sequence: CASSVAAVAGAHLLYF. CDR3 in DNA: TGTGCCAGCAGCGTAGCTGCGGTAGCGGGGGCCCACCTTCTGTACTTC.

V is TRBV20-1 and J is TRBJ1-2, with 12 bases matching TRBD1. This CDR3 region has 15 residues. The J segment lost 1 base and the V segment lost 3 bases, leaving 3 bases of the junction unmatched. CDR1 is DFQATT, CDR2 SNEGSKA, per germline (reference sequence). CDR3 sequence reads: CSASGDRGLNYGYTF. CDR3 DNA: TGCAGTGCTAGTGGGGACAGGGGGCTTAACTATGGCTACACCTTC.

V and J are TRBV5-4 and TRBJ2-1, with a weak D call TRBD1 (7 bases). This CDR3 has 14 residues. The ends were cut back, 4 bases at V and 10 bases at J, with 18 bases in the middle. CDR1 and CDR2 from the germline V gene are SGHNT and YYREEE (reference sequence). In DNA, the CDR3 is TGTGCCAGCAGCGGAGGGGGCCAGTACAGGGAGCAGTTCTTC. Amino acid sequence: CASSGGGQYREQFF.

V gene TRBV4-3 combines with J gene TRBJ2-3; perhaps TRBD2 as D (6 bases). Germline lookup yields CDR1 LGHNA and CDR2 YSLEER. The V and J ends lost 0 bases and 6 bases respectively, with 10 bases between them. The CDR3 runs to 14 residues. The CDR3 spells CASSQELAGDTQYF. The CDR3 DNA reads as TGCGCCAGCAGCCAAGAGTTGGCGGGGGATACGCAGTATTTT.

The chain recombines TRBV5-1 with TRBJ2-3, with TRBD2 identical over 9 bases. The germline gives CDR1 SGHRS, CDR2 YFSETQ. The CDR3 loop spans 16 amino acids. Trimming took 4 bases from V and 4 from J; bases not matched to a gene: 10. For the CDR3, the DNA is TGCGCCAGCAGCCCCCTGGGGCGGGGGGGTGCAGATACGCAGTATTTT. Amino acids: CASSPLGRGGADTQYF.

The chain links TRBV10-3 to TRBJ2-1, with 8 bases that match TRBD2. J lost 4 bases, V lost 6 bases, and 5 bases had no gene match. The CDR3 is made up of 14 amino acids. Germline V CDR1 and CDR2: ENHRY, SYGVKD. The CDR3 DNA sequence: TGTGCCATCAGCGGGGGGGACCTTTACAATGAGCAGTTCTTC. Translating gives CAISGGDLYNEQFF.